Listed below are T cell receptor beta chains from one sample, sequenced in a study of patients and donors after allogeneic stem cell transplantation. TCRdb redid the calling of the RT-PCR reads with MiXCR, one entry per CDR3 protein. This sample has around 240,000 distinct CDR3 sequences, with 13% to 15% found just once. The sample was blood, either unsorted or a sorted T cell fraction (not recorded which). The source of these receptors is a human donor who was either an allogeneic HSCT recipient or a stem cell or donor lymphocyte infusion donor (not recorded which). It is not recorded whose cells these are; they may come from a transplant donor. The CDR3 runs from the conserved cysteine through the conserved F or W. Each record gives: V gene, clone size, J gene, D gene, CDR3 protein, CDR3 DNA. A D gene is named only where the DNA matches it firmly. Size tells how often a clone was seen (once, few, many) or the class of an expanded clone, and some rows leave it out.

>TRBV20-1|few|TRBJ2-3|TRBD2
CSAGTSGRARDTQYF
TGCAGTGCCGGGACTAGCGGGAGGGCCAGGGATACGCAGTATTTT
>TRBV7-2|.|TRBJ2-3|TRBD2
CASSITSGGAQYQYF
TGTGCCAGCAGCATTACTAGCGGGGGGGCACAGTATCAGTATTTT
>TRBV6-1|.|TRBJ2-5|TRBD1
CASSAKGQAKETQYF
TGTGCCAGCAGTGCTAAGGGACAGGCGAAAGAGACCCAGTACTTC
>TRBV4-2|many|TRBJ2-7|TRBD2
CASSQDGAGGTSYEQYF
TGTGCCAGCAGCCAAGATGGAGCGGGGGGGACATCCTACGAGCAGTACTTC
>TRBV5-1|few|TRBJ2-3|.
CASSSGALLSTDTQYF
TGCGCCAGCAGCTCAGGGGCCCTCCTTTCCACAGATACGCAGTATTTT
>TRBV5-1|many|TRBJ2-3|.
CASSLTVATDTQYF
TGCGCCAGCAGCTTGACGGTCGCCACAGATACGCAGTATTTT
>TRBV12-3/TRBV12-4|many|TRBJ2-7|TRBD2
CASSWTSVAYEQYF
TGTGCCAGCAGTTGGACTAGCGTAGCCTACGAGCAGTACTTC
>TRBV10-3|few|TRBJ2-1|TRBD1
CAISDWTGLGNEQFF
TGTGCCATCAGTGATTGGACAGGTTTAGGCAATGAGCAGTTCTTC
>TRBV20-1|.|TRBJ2-7|TRBD1
CSARDWAGGSVSEQYF
TGCAGTGCTAGAGATTGGGCAGGGGGTAGTGTTAGCGAGCAGTACTTC
>TRBV6-1|few|TRBJ2-7|TRBD1
CASSEEGTGLNEQYF
TGTGCCAGCAGTGAAGAGGGGACAGGGCTCAACGAGCAGTACTTC
>TRBV29-1|.|TRBJ2-3|TRBD2
CSVWTSGLSTDTQYF
TGCAGCGTTTGGACTAGCGGACTTAGCACAGATACGCAGTATTTT
>TRBV10-3|.|TRBJ1-5|.
CAISSGFGGEFQPQHF
TGTGCCATCAGTTCCGGCTTTGGCGGGGAATTTCAGCCCCAGCATTTT
>TRBV9|many|TRBJ1-1|.
CASSQTVLSEAFF
TGTGCCAGCAGTCAGACAGTCCTCTCTGAAGCTTTCTTT
>TRBV12-3/TRBV12-4|many|TRBJ2-2|.
CASSSDRTGELFF
TGTGCCAGCAGCTCCGACCGAACCGGGGAGCTGTTTTTT
>TRBV20-1|many|TRBJ2-5|.
CSAGADSGTQETQYF
TGCAGTGCTGGGGCCGATAGCGGAACACAAGAGACCCAGTACTTC
>TRBV9|.|TRBJ1-6|TRBD1
CASSEQGSSYNSPLHF
TGTGCCAGCAGCGAACAGGGGAGCTCCTATAATTCACCCCTCCACTTT
>TRBV11-1|.|TRBJ1-1|.
CASSPRKGTTTEAFF
TGTGCCAGCAGCCCAAGAAAGGGGACGACAACTGAAGCTTTCTTT
>TRBV19|few|TRBJ2-7|TRBD2
CARGLAGGNYEQYF
TGTGCCAGGGGACTAGCGGGAGGAAACTACGAGCAGTACTTC
>TRBV7-2|.|TRBJ2-7|.
CASSSANTYEQYF
TGTGCCAGCAGCTCAGCCAACACCTACGAGCAGTACTTC
>TRBV3-1|few|TRBJ1-1|.
CASNNGRARPEAFF
TGTGCCAGCAACAATGGCAGGGCTCGGCCTGAAGCTTTCTTT
>TRBV20-1|many|TRBJ2-7|.
CSADRSYEQYF
TGCAGTGCAGATAGATCCTACGAGCAGTACTTC
>TRBV4-2|few|TRBJ1-2|.
CASSQSRPDSNYGYTF
TGTGCCAGCAGCCAATCCAGGCCGGATTCTAACTATGGCTACACCTTC
>TRBV5-1|many|TRBJ2-1|TRBD2
CASSPSGGHSYNEQFF
TGCGCCAGCAGCCCTAGCGGGGGCCACTCCTACAATGAGCAGTTCTTC
>TRBV7-2|.|TRBJ2-5|.
CASSLGVVLAEGETQYF
TGTGCCAGCAGCTTGGGGGTTGTTTTAGCGGAGGGGGAGACCCAGTACTTC
>TRBV9|many|TRBJ2-1|.
CASSGSGTYNEQFF
TGTGCCAGCAGCGGATCCGGGACCTACAATGAGCAGTTCTTC
>TRBV5-1|.|TRBJ2-6|TRBD1
CASSSTGFSGANVLTF
TGCGCCAGCAGCTCGACAGGGTTCTCTGGGGCCAACGTCCTGACTTTC
>TRBV6-1|few|TRBJ2-5|.
CASSEYGETQYF
TGTGCCAGCAGTGAGTATGGAGAGACCCAGTACTTC
>TRBV7-9|.|TRBJ2-3|TRBD1
CASRTSRAGGDTQYF
TGTGCCAGCAGAACCAGTAGGGCAGGGGGCGATACGCAGTATTTT
>TRBV28|many|TRBJ2-7|TRBD1
CASGTALWDSHEQYF
TGTGCCAGTGGGACAGCCCTTTGGGATTCCCACGAGCAGTACTTC
>TRBV2|.|TRBJ1-6|.
CAGKAGDSYNSPLHF
TGTGCCGGAAAGGCAGGGGACTCATATAATTCACCCCTCCACTTT
>TRBV19|.|TRBJ1-6|TRBD1
CASSADRGSPLHF
TGTGCCAGTAGTGCGGACAGGGGATCACCCCTCCACTTT
>TRBV3-1|many|TRBJ2-1|.
CASSQGEALASLNEQFF
TGTGCCAGCAGCCAAGGCGAGGCCCTAGCTAGTCTAAATGAGCAGTTCTTC
>TRBV18|few|TRBJ2-5|.
CASSPGQTQYF
TGTGCCAGCTCACCTGGGCAGACCCAGTACTTC
>TRBV4-2|many|TRBJ2-1|TRBD2
CASSQEVAGVGYNEQFF
TGTGCCAGCAGCCAAGAGGTAGCGGGAGTGGGGTACAATGAGCAGTTCTTC
>TRBV5-4|.|TRBJ2-5|.
CASSLDPHETQYF
TGTGCCAGCAGCTTGGATCCCCATGAGACCCAGTACTTC
>TRBV7-3|few|TRBJ2-1|TRBD2
CASSLRGWSGSTYNEQFF
TGTGCCAGCAGCTTAAGGGGCTGGAGCGGGAGTACATACAATGAGCAGTTCTTC
>TRBV2|.|TRBJ2-3|.
CASSRDHSTDTQYF
TGTGCCAGCTCCCGGGACCATTCCACAGATACGCAGTATTTT
>TRBV30|.|TRBJ2-7|.
CAWSEDYEQYF
TGTGCCTGGAGTGAGGACTACGAGCAGTACTTC
>TRBV27|once|TRBJ2-1|TRBD2
CASSSMGGVYNEQFF
TGTGCCAGCAGTTCGATGGGAGGGGTTTACAATGAGCAGTTCTTC
>TRBV7-9|few|TRBJ2-3|TRBD1
CASSLTGGRDTQYF
TGTGCCAGCAGCTTAACAGGGGGTCGGGATACGCAGTATTTT
>TRBV5-4|few|TRBJ2-3|TRBD2
CASSSGTTPDTQYF
TGTGCCAGCAGCTCCGGGACTACCCCCGATACGCAGTATTTT
>TRBV5-1|few|TRBJ1-1|.
CASSVRAGTLAFF
TGCGCCAGCAGCGTGAGAGCAGGGACGTTGGCTTTCTTT
>TRBV7-6|many|TRBJ2-1|TRBD2
CASSSTSGSHNEQFF
TGTGCCAGCAGCTCAACTAGCGGGTCCCACAATGAGCAGTTCTTC
>TRBV6-1|.|TRBJ2-3|TRBD2
CASSEWEGADTQYF
TGTGCCAGCAGTGAGTGGGAGGGTGCAGATACGCAGTATTTT
>TRBV4-1|few|TRBJ1-5|TRBD1
CASSQEPGTGVSNQPQHF
TGCGCCAGCAGCCAAGAACCCGGGACAGGGGTTAGCAATCAGCCCCAGCATTTT
>TRBV27|.|TRBJ2-6|TRBD1
CASYPGQSSGANVLTF
TGTGCCAGCTATCCGGGACAGAGCTCTGGGGCCAACGTCCTGACTTTC
>TRBV7-9|few|TRBJ1-1|.
CASSLHDGDTEAFF
TGTGCCAGCAGCTTGCATGACGGGGACACTGAAGCTTTCTTT